The following is a TCR beta chain sequence with its context. This clonotype has ten or more counts. No antigen is known for it. It has no much larger one-base neighbor in the sample; base qualities were not kept. The data derive from a study of regulatory T cells in long-lasting Graves disease (dated by TCRdb to the early 2020s). As for the study more broadly: Newly diagnosed Graves' disease patients had taken antithyroid drugs for less than 3 months. Peripheral blood TCR sequencing and RNA sequencing compared persistent Graves' disease patients with newly diagnosed Graves' disease patients. The study was conducted in China and was registered as a clinical trial. TCR sequencing covered some 13 persistent and 20 or so newly diagnosed Graves' disease patients, 33 samples in total. Overall study outcomes, separate from this receptor: Only the TCR beta chain was sequenced and analyzed. Only peripheral blood was studied, because thyroid tissue, the primary lesion, was inaccessible. Lower TCR Shannon entropy and fewer highly expanded clones were observed in persistent Graves' disease patients than in newly diagnosed patients, which suggested clonal expansion. Preferential use of TRBV28, TRBJ1-2 and TRBJ2-5 was observed in persistent disease, whereas TRBV20-1 and TRBJ2-1 were favored in newly diagnosed disease. A larger number of public clonotypes was shared among persistent patients (2,741) than among newly diagnosed patients (over 850). As a limitation, the authors acknowledged that the small sample size may reduce accuracy.

Interpreted using the paper, the time point label stands for: newly diagnosed GD, antithyroid drugs for less than 3 months. For both TCR sequencing and RNA sequencing, RNA was extracted from PBMCs using TRIzol. The diagnosis of Graves' disease was made according to American Thyroid Association guidelines. Patients were recruited from an endocrinology department in Xi'an, China. Each patient gave approximately 8.8 milliliters of peripheral blood, collected in an EDTA anticoagulant tube. PBMCs were isolated by Ficoll Paque Plus density gradient separation without further T cell sorting. An Agilent 2100 Bioanalyzer and agarose gel were used to check RNA quality, and a NanoDrop 2000 was used to measure RNA concentration. Library generation was performed with multiplex PCR. Sequencing relied on an Illumina HiSeq 4000. To build TCR beta libraries, CDR3 regions were amplified by Arm-PCR using iRepertoire HTBI primers. PCR products were gel purified before sequencing. In the source study's methods: Gene usage analysis of CDR3 amino acid clonotypes relied on the 62 TRBV and about 15 TRBJ segments identified across samples. COPE and FqMerger were used to merge filtered high-quality paired reads into contigs. BLAST was used to align contigs to IMGT TRBV, TRBD and TRBJ reference genes, and CDR3 was defined according to IMGT. Any clonotype with a frequency above 0.1% was classified as a highly expanded clone. Repertoire diversity was measured by Shannon entropy, and V-J evenness by the Gini coefficient. A clonotype was considered public if more than one individual shared it. TCRdb trimmed public reads at Q25 via fastp, called clones via MiXCR and kept in-frame beta chains. Entries that share a CDR3 protein sequence are merged under the most common genes and DNA. TCRdb's processing, not the authors' own work, is the source of the V and J calls. This sample holds some 350,000 distinct CDR3 sequences; around 16% were observed only once. The ten largest clones take up around 20% of the sample.

CDR3 length: 18 amino acids, cysteine to phenylalanine. The only DNA kept is the CDR3, 54 bases in frame from the first base. From the germline V gene (reference sequence), CDR1 is LGHDT and CDR2 is YNNKEL. Trimming accounts for 1 base at V and 2 bases at J, while the number of junction bases matched to no gene is 13. A further study also used this sample, focusing on T cells in Graves' hyperthyroidism and ophthalmopathy. As the second study states: Stable Graves' hyperthyroidism was defined as the absence of progression to ophthalmopathy over 18 months of follow-up. Hyperthyroidism patients were aged 18 to 65 years and newly diagnosed, with disease duration of less than 2 months. Any patient with an uncontrolled infection, another autoimmune disease, pregnancy or lactation was excluded. Diagnoses relied on clinical symptoms, serum thyroxine and TRAb, thyroid ultrasound and orbital computed tomography. For the first round of RT-PCR on the TCR CDR3, the HTBI primer set was used together with the Qiagen OneStep RT-PCR kit. Most expanded thyroid clonotypes (frequency above 0.001) were also found in blood, which suggests that blood repertoires may mirror thyroid immune responses. In cross-validation, a model built on a 13 V-J signature told ophthalmopathy apart from stable hyperthyroidism with over 85% sensitivity and roughly 81% specificity, and in testing the same model reached 80%/75%. In validation, the model predicted progression to ophthalmopathy a median of roughly 6.1 months before onset, with roughly 71% sensitivity and about 72% specificity. A discovery cohort of approximately 97 patients, about 40 with Graves' ophthalmopathy and about 58 with stable Graves' hyperthyroidism, was used to find distinguishing TCR V-J signatures. An independent validation cohort of 18 to 20 hyperthyroidism patients and approximately 15 patients who later progressed to ophthalmopathy tested prospective prediction of ophthalmopathy. The 100 discovery patients were randomly split 7:3 into training and test sets. Thyroid tissue and blood T-cell repertoires from six Graves' hyperthyroidism patients were also compared in the study. After sampling, hyperthyroidism patients received methimazole starting at 30 mg daily, and ophthalmopathy patients received high-dose intravenous methylprednisolone. The libraries were constructed in a second round of multiplex PCR and then size-selected and purified. Libraries were sequenced paired-end with 100 bp reads on an Illumina HiSeq2000. Raw data were processed with SOAPnuke, discarding reads with adapters, uncalled bases, mean Phred below 15, or no exact constant-primer or identifier match. COPE v1.2.5 was used to merge high-quality paired reads, and clonotypes were defined as unique nucleotide sequences. Clonotypes were aligned to IMGT TRBV, TRBD and TRBJ reference segments using MiTCR v1.1. Analysis was restricted to V-J combinations with a frequency above 0.0001, which covered roughly 99% of repertoires. A TCS score was defined as the ratio of F50 (clonal expansion) to E x V (chaos), with BLOSUM62-based TCRdist applied between CDR3 peptides within each V-J. Welch's t-statistics and random forest reduced fewer than 600 V-J features to 13, which were used in a naive Bayes classifier (R e1071). Sample size was not statistically predetermined, and blinding of investigators to group allocation was not performed. The paper reports TCR Vbeta CDR3 sequencing of roughly 140 peripheral blood samples: 40 to 45 ophthalmopathy, roughly 80 hyperthyroidism and roughly 17 progressor patients.

Sequencing used peripheral blood mononuclear cells (PBMCs), obtained at new diagnosis, from a patient treated with antithyroid drugs. The chain was built from TRBV3-1 and TRBJ2-7, and TRBD1 aligns with 8 junction nucleotides. The receptor was isolated from a woman younger than 30 with Graves disease. Donor details come from another sample of the same person, matched by shared clones. The DNA sequence follows: TGTGCCAGCAGCCAAGGTGATCCAGGGGGCATTACGGCCTACGAGCAGTACTTC. Its protein reads: CASSQGDPGGITAYEQYF.